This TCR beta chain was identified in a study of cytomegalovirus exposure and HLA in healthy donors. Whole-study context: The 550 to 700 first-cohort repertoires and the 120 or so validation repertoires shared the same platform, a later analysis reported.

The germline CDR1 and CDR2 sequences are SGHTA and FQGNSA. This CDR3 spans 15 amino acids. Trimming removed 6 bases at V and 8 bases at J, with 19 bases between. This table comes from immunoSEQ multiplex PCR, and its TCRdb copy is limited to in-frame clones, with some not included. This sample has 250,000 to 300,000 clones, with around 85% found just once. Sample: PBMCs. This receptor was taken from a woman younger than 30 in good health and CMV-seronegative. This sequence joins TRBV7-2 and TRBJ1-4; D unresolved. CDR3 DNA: TGTGCCAGCAGATTCGACCGGGAGACTGGAGAAAAACTGTTTTTT. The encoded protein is CASRFDRETGEKLFF.